Listed here is a single T cell receptor beta chain. The target antigen is unknown. One entry per CDR3 protein results from TCRdb running MiXCR on the reads. The sample holds 250,000 to 300,000 distinct CDR3 sequences, roughly 10% seen once. These data are taken from a study of T cell repertoires in cytomegalovirus infection. Study-level background: Indications came from public TCR beta signatures; they pointed to CMV infection and to a matching HLA type.

General study results and limits: The cumulative frequency of public TCR beta families identified carriers of CMV plus the relevant HLA. Dominating the ex vivo response were HLA-C-restricted CMV-specific TCR beta clonotypes.

Germline values: CDR1 SGHNT, CDR2 YYREEE (reference sequence). Between the trimmed V and J ends, which lost 3 bases and 0 bases, there was a span of 6 bases. This CDR3 has 14 amino acids. Sequencing was done on a sample of PBMCs. The chain couples TRBV5-4 to TRBJ2-2; D gene unclear. The TCR comes from a human donor in good health (CMV status not recorded). Some clones in this sample may be carry-over from other donors' samples. The CDR3 here is CASSWEPNTGELFF. CDR3 DNA: TGTGCCAGCAGCTGGGAACCGAACACCGGGGAGCTGTTTTTT.